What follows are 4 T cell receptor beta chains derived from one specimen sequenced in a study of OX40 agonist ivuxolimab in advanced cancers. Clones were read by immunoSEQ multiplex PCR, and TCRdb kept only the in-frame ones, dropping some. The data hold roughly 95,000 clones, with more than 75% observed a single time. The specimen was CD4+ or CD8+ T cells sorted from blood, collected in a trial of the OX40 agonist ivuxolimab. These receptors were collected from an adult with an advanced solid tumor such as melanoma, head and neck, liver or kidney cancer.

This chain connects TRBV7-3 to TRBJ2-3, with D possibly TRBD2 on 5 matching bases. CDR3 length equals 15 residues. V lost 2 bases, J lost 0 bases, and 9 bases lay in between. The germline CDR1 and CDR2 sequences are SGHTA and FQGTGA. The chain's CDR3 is CASSLLPGSTDTQYF. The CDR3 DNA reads TGTGCCAGCAGCTTATTGCCGGGAAGCACAGATACGCAGTATTTT.

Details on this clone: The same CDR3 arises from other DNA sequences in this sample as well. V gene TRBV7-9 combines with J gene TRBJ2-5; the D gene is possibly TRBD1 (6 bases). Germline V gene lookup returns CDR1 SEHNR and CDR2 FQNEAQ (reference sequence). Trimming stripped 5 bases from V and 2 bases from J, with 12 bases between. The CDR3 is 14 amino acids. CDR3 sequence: CASSPGTTQETQYF. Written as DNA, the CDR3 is TGTGCCAGCAGCCCAGGGACAACGCAAGAGACCCAGTACTTC.

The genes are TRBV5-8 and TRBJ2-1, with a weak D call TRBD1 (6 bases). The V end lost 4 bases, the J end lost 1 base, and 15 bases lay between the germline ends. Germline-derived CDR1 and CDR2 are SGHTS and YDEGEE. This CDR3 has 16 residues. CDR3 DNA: TGTGCCAGCAGCAAGGGGGACAAAAGTTCCTACAATGAGCAGTTCTTC. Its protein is CASSKGDKSSYNEQFF.

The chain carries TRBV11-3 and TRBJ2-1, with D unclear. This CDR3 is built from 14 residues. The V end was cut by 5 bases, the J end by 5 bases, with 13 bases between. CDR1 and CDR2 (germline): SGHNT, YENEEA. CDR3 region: CASSQDFGNNEQFF. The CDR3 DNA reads TGTGCCAGCAGCCAAGATTTCGGTAACAATGAGCAGTTCTTC. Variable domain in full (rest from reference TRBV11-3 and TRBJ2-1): EAGVVQSPRYKIIEKKQPVAFWCNPISGHNTLYWYLQNLGQGPELLIRYENEEAVDDSQLPKDRFSAERLKGVDSTLKIQPAELGDSAVYLCASSQDFGNNEQFFGPGTRLTVL.